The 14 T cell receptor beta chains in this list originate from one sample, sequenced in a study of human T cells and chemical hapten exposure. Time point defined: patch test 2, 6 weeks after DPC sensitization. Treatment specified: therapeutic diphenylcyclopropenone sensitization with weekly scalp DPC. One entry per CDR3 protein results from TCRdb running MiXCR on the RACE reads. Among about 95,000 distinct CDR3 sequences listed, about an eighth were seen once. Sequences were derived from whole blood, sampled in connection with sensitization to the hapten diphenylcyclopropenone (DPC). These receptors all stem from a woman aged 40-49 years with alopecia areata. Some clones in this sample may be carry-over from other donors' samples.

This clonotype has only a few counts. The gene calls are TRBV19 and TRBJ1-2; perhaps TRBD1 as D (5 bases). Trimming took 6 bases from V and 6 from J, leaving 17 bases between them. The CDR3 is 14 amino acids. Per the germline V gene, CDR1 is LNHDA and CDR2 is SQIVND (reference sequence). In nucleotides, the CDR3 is TGTGCCAGTAGCACACGAACCGGGACGAATGGCTACACCTTC. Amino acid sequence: CASSTRTGTNGYTF.

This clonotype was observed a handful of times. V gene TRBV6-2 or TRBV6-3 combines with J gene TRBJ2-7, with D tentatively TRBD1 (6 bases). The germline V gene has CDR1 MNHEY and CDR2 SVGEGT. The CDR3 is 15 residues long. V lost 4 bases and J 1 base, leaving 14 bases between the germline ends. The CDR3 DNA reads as TGTGCCAGCAGTTCCCCGGACAGCTTATCCTACGAGCAGTACTTC. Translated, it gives CASSSPDSLSYEQYF.

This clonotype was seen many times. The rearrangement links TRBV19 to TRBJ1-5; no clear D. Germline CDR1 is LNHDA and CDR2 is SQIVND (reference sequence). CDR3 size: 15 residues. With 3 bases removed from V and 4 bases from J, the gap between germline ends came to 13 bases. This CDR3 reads CASSMSDTLNQPQHF. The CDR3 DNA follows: TGTGCCAGTAGTATGTCAGATACTTTAAATCAGCCCCAGCATTTT.

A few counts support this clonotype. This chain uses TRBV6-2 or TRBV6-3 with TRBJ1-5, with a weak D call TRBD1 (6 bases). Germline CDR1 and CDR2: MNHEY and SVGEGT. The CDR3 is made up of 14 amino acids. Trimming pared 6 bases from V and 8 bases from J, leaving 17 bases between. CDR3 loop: CASSPSGALEPQHF. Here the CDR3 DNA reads TGTGCCAGCAGCCCGTCAGGGGCCTTGGAGCCCCAGCATTTT.

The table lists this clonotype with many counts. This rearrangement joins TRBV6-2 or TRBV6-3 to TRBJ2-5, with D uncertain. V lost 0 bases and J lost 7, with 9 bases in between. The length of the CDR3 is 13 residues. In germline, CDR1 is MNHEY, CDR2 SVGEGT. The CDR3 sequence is CASSYSAWGTQYF. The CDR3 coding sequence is TGTGCCAGCAGTTACTCCGCGTGGGGGACCCAGTACTTC.

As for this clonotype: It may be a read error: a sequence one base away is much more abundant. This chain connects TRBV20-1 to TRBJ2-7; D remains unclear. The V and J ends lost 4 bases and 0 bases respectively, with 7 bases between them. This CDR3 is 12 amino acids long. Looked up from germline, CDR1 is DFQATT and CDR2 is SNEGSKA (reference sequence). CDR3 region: CSANPVSYEQYF. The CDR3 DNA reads TGCAGTGCTAACCCGGTCTCCTACGAGCAGTACTTC.

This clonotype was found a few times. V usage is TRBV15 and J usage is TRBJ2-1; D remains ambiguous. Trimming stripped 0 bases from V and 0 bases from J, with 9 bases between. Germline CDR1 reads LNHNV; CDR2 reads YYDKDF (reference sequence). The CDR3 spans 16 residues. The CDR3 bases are TGTGCCACCAGCAGAGAAGAGACAAGCTCCTACAATGAGCAGTTCTTC. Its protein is CATSREETSSYNEQFF.

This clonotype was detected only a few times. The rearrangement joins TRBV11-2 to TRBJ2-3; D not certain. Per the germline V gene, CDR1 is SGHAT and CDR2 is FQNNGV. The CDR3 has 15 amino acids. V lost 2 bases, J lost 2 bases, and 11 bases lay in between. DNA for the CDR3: TGTGCCAGCAGCTTAATCGGCGGACCCACAGATACGCAGTATTTT. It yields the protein CASSLIGGPTDTQYF.

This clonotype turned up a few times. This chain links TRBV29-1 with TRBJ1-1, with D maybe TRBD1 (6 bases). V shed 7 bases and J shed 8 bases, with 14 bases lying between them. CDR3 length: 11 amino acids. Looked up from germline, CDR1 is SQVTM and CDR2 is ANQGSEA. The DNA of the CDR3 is TGCAGCGCCTGGGGGGCTGAAGAAGCTTTCTTT. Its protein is CSAWGAEEAFF.

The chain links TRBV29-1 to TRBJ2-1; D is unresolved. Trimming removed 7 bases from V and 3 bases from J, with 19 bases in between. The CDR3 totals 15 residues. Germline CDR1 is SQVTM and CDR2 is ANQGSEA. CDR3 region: CSARPRSDLYNEQFF. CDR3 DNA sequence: TGCAGCGCCCGCCCCCGGAGCGACCTCTACAATGAGCAGTTCTTC.

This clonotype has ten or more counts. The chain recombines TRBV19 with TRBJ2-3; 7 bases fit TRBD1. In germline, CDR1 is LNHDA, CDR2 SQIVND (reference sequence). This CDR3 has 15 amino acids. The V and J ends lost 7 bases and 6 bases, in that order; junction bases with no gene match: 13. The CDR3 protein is CASTLPGQDADTQYF. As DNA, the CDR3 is TGTGCCAGTACCCTTCCCGGACAGGACGCGGATACGCAGTATTTT.

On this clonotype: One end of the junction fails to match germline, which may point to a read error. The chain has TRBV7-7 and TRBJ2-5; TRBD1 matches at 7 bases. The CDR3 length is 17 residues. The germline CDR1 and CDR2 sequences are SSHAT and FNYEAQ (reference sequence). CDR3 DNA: TGTGCTAGCAGCTTAGGCGTCGCAGGGGGAATTCTGGAGACCCAGTACTTC. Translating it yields CASSLGVAGGILETQYF.

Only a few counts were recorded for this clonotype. CDR3 in DNA: TGTGCCAGCTCACCCGCGGGACAGATGAATCAGCCCCAGCATTTT. This translates into CASSPAGQMNQPQHF. The chain combines TRBV18 with TRBJ1-5, with 7 bases fitting TRBD1. Germline-derived CDR1 and CDR2 are KGHSH and LQKENI. J was trimmed by 4 bases and V by 3 bases; bases with no gene match: 6. This CDR3 comprises 15 residues.

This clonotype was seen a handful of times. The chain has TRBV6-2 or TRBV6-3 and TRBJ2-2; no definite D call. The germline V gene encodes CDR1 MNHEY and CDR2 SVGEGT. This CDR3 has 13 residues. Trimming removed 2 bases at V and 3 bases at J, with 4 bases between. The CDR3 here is CASSYRYTGELFF. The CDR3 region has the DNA TGTGCCAGCAGTTACCGGTACACCGGGGAGCTGTTTTTT.